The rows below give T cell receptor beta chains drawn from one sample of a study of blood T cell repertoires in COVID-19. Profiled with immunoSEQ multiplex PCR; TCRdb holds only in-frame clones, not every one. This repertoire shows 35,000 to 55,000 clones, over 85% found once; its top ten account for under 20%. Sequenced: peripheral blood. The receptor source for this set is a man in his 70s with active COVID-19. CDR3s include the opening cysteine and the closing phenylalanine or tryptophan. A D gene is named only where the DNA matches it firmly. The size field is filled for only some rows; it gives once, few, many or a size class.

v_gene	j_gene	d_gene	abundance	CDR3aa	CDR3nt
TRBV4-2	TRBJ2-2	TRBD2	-	CASSQDVGAGVTGELFF	TGTGCCAGCAGCCAAGATGTGGGAGCGGGGGTCACCGGGGAGCTGTTTTTT
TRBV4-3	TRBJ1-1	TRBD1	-	CASSKRQGRTEAFF	TGCGCCAGCAGCAAACGACAGGGACGTACTGAAGCTTTCTTT
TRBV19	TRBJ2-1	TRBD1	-	CASSIRDRGVNEQFF	TGTGCCAGTAGTATCAGGGACAGGGGAGTCAATGAGCAGTTCTTC
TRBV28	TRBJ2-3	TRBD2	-	CASTPTTGLAPGF	TGTGCCAGCACCCCAACAACGGGACTAGCGCCTGGATTT
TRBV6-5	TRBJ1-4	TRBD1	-	CASAGTVNEKLFF	TGTGCCAGCGCCGGGACAGTGAATGAAAAACTGTTTTTT
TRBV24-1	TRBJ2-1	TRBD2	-	CATSVQRGLAGVYEQFF	TGTGCCACCAGTGTTCAGAGGGGACTAGCGGGAGTGTATGAGCAGTTCTTC
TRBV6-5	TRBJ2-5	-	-	CASSGRGGRETQYF	TGTGCCAGCAGCGGCAGGGGTGGACGGGAGACCCAGTACTTC
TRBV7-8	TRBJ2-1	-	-	CASSTPLPSYNEQFF	TGTGCCAGCTCTACCCCTTTACCCTCCTACAATGAGCAGTTCTTC
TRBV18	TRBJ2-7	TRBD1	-	CASSRDRGYEQYF	TGTGCCAGCTCACGGGACAGGGGCTACGAGCAGTACTTC
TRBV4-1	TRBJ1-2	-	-	CASSREVGYGYTF	TGCGCCAGCAGCCGCGAGGTCGGCTATGGCTACACCTTC
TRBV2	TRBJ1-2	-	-	CASSVWGDGYTF	TGTGCCAGCAGTGTTTGGGGGGATGGCTACACCTTC
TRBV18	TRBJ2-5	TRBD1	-	CASSPGGERQGRRETQYF	TGTGCCAGCTCACCAGGGGGCGAAAGACAGGGGCGGCGAGAGACCCAGTACTTC
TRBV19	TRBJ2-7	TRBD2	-	CASSMSGRALYEQYF	TGTGCCAGTAGTATGAGCGGGAGAGCCCTCTACGAGCAGTACTTC
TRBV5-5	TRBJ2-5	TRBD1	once	CASSLVGQGGETQYF	TGTGCCAGCAGCTTGGTAGGACAGGGCGGCGAGACCCAGTACTTC
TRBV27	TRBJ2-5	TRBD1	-	CASSLRTGVQETQYF	TGTGCCAGCAGTTTACGGACAGGGGTACAAGAGACCCAGTACTTC
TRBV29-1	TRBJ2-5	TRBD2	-	CSVDGLAGQETQYF	TGCAGCGTTGACGGACTAGCGGGACAAGAGACCCAGTACTTC
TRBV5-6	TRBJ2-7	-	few	CASSLRGSYEQYF	TGTGCCAGCAGCCTCCGGGGGTCCTACGAGCAGTACTTC
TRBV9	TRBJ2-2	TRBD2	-	CASKRGANGELFF	TGTGCCAGTAAGCGGGGGGCAAACGGGGAGCTGTTTTTT
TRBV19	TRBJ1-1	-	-	CASIPRGNTEAFF	TGTGCCAGTATTCCGCGGGGAAACACTGAAGCTTTCTTT
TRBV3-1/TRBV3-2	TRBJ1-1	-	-	CASSQDLWQWKRVNTEAFF	TGTGCCAGCAGCCAAGATTTATGGCAGTGGAAGCGGGTGAACACTGAAGCTTTCTTT
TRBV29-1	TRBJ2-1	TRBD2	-	CSVDGWSGAHNEQFF	TGCAGCGTTGACGGGTGGAGCGGGGCACACAATGAGCAGTTCTTC
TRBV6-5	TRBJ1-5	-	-	CASSNRGGTGQPQHF	TGTGCCAGCAGTAACCGGGGGGGCACGGGTCAGCCCCAGCATTTT
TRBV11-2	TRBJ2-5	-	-	CASTRSLGETQYF	TGTGCCAGCACCCGGAGCCTCGGGGAGACCCAGTACTTC
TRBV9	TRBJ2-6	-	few	CASSAGLPYSGANVLTF	TGTGCCAGCAGCGCGGGACTCCCCTACTCTGGGGCCAACGTCCTGACTTTC
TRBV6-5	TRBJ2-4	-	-	CASSLDTAKNIQYF	TGTGCCAGCAGTTTGGACACAGCCAAAAACATTCAGTACTTC
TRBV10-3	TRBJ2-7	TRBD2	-	CAISDPRLAGGLDLSYEQYF	TGTGCCATCAGTGATCCAAGACTAGCGGGAGGACTCGACCTCTCCTACGAGCAGTACTTC
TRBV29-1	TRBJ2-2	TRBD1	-	CSVEGTGATGELFF	TGCAGCGTCGAGGGGACAGGGGCCACCGGGGAGCTGTTTTTT
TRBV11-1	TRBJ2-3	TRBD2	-	CASSRGLAPDTQYF	TGTGCCAGCAGCCGGGGACTAGCCCCAGATACGCAGTATTTT
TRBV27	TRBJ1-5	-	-	CASSLLPRVGQPQHF	TGTGCCAGCAGTTTACTCCCCAGGGTTGGGCAGCCCCAGCATTTT
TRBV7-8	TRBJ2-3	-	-	CASSFDWDTQYF	TGTGCCAGCAGCTTCGACTGGGATACGCAGTATTTT
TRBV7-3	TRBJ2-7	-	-	CASSWGEWDEQYF	TGTGCCAGCAGCTGGGGGGAGTGGGACGAGCAGTACTTC
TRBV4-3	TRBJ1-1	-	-	CASSQDRRTKRAFF	TGCGCCAGCAGCCAAGATCGAAGGACAAAGAGAGCTTTCTTT
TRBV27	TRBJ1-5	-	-	CASSLSGWGGRSNQPQHF	TGTGCCAGCAGTTTATCGGGGTGGGGGGGCAGAAGCAATCAGCCCCAGCATTTT
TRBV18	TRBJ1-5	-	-	CASSPAAASPSNQPQHF	TGTGCCAGCTCACCAGCGGCAGCGAGCCCTAGCAATCAGCCCCAGCATTTT
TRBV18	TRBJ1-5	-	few	CASSPDGGNQPQHF	TGTGCCAGCTCACCGGACGGGGGCAATCAGCCCCAGCATTTT
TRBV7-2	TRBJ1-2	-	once	CASSLMQVPNYGYTF	TGTGCCAGCAGCTTAATGCAGGTTCCTAACTATGGCTACACCTTC
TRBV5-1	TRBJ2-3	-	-	CASSLAIRGGGTDTQYF	TGCGCCAGCAGCTTGGCCATAAGGGGGGGCGGCACAGATACGCAGTATTTT
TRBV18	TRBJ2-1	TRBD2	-	CASSLSPASGANEQFF	TGTGCCAGCTCACTTAGTCCCGCTAGCGGGGCTAATGAGCAGTTCTTC
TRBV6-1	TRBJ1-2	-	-	CASSERSRGLNYGYTF	TGTGCCAGCAGTGAAAGGAGTAGGGGTTTAAACTATGGCTACACCTTC
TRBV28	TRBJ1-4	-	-	CASNSRPGNNEKLFF	TGTGCCAGCAACTCACGCCCCGGGAATAATGAAAAACTGTTTTTT
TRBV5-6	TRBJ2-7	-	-	CASSLVSVSYEQYF	TGTGCCAGCAGCTTGGTTTCAGTCTCCTACGAGCAGTACTTC
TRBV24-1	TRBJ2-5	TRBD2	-	CATSISGGPQETQYF	TGTGCCACCAGTATCAGCGGGGGCCCCCAAGAGACCCAGTACTTC
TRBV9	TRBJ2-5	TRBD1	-	CASSEQGRGTQYF	TGTGCCAGCAGCGAACAGGGGCGAGGGACCCAGTACTTC